The next 24 T cell receptor beta chains were all read from a single sample in a study of T cell clones after liver transplantation (dated by TCRdb to between 2019 and 2020). Preparation of the library involved the immunoSEQ multiplex PCR assay. In TCRdb, the immuneACCESS table is reduced to in-frame sequences with V and J assigned. These tables do not hold every clone; where another copy was compared, an unresolved V gene accounts for under half, and the others remain unexplained. The sample table shows 75,000 to 85,000 clones, and 83% are seen once. The ten largest clones represent approximately 2.8% of the sample. This sample comprised CD4+ T cells from blood, obtained at the 22-month timepoint. The receptors shown here come from a human patient who received a liver transplant. After a transplant, some T cells may have been passed on by the graft donor.

This clone was observed once. This chain uses TRBV18 with TRBJ2-7, with D tentatively TRBD1 or TRBD2 (5 bases each). The CDR3 extends over 13 amino acids. Germline-derived CDR1 and CDR2 are KGHSH and LQKENI. Trimming left V 4 bases short and J 5 bases short, with 12 bases between. The CDR3 protein is CASSREGFHEQYF. For the CDR3, the DNA is TGTGCCAGCTCACGTGAGGGGTTCCACGAGCAGTACTTC. Together with reference TRBV18 and TRBJ2-7, the CDR3 gives the full variable domain: NAGVMQNPRHLVRRRGQEARLRCSPMKGHSHVYWYRQLPEEGLKFMVYLQKENIIDESGMPKERFSAEFPKEGPSILRIQQVVRGDSAAYFCASSREGFHEQYFGPGTRLTVT.

J is TRBJ2-5 and V is TRBV5-1; D gene uncertain. Germline V CDR1 and CDR2: SGHRS, YFSETQ. V lost 4 bases and J 5 bases, leaving 9 bases between the germline ends. This CDR3 is built from 12 residues. CDR3 DNA: TGCGCCAGCAGCCTAGGATGGGAGACCCAGTACTTC. As protein: CASSLGWETQYF.

The chain uses TRBV5-6 and TRBJ2-5, with a possible D match to TRBD2 (7 bases). The CDR3 has 13 residues. Trimming shortened V by 4 bases and J by 5 bases, and 12 bases separated the two germline ends. Germline V gives CDR1 SGHDT, CDR2 YYEEEE. The DNA for the CDR3 is TGTGCCAGCAGCCCGGAGGGGGGGGAGACCCAGTACTTC. It is translated as CASSPEGGETQYF.

The gene calls are TRBV10-3 and TRBJ1-2, with D uncertain. CDR3 length: 17 amino acids. With 3 bases removed from V and 0 bases from J, the gap between germline ends came to 17 bases. The germline V gene has CDR1 ENHRY and CDR2 SYGVKD. CDR3 sequence (DNA): TGTGCCATCAGTGATTTTGGGCAGGATTTTTCTAACTATGGCTACACCTTC. Amino acids: CAISDFGQDFSNYGYTF.

The chain uses TRBV29-1 and TRBJ2-1; D gene unclear. This CDR3 has 13 residues. Germline assignment: CDR1 SQVTM and CDR2 ANQGSEA. V lost 4 bases, J lost 0 bases, and 7 bases lay in between. The CDR3 region is CSVGTSSYNEQFF. Written as DNA, the CDR3 is TGCAGCGTTGGAACCAGCTCCTACAATGAGCAGTTCTTC.

The chain uses TRBV9 and TRBJ2-3, with a tentative D call TRBD2 (6 bases). Per germline, CDR1 SGDLS and CDR2 YYNGEE. This CDR3 is 15 amino acids long. Trimming removed 1 base from V and 4 bases from J, with 13 bases in between. CDR3 amino acids: CASSVTGELSDTQYF. In DNA, the CDR3 is TGTGCCAGCAGCGTAACGGGAGAGTTGTCAGATACGCAGTATTTT. Full variable domain (rest looked up from reference TRBV9 and TRBJ2-3): DSGVTQTPKHLITATGQRVTLRCSPRSGDLSVYWYQQSLDQGLQFLIQYYNGEERAKGNILERFSAQQFPDLHSELNLSSLELGDSALYFCASSVTGELSDTQYFGPGTRLTVL.

This clone was seen only a few times. CDR3 nucleotide sequence: TGTGCCAGCAGCGAATCCCCGGCCTCTGAAGCTTTCTTT. As protein: CASSESPASEAFF. V usage is TRBV9 and J usage is TRBJ1-1; D unclear. CDR1 is SGDLS, CDR2 YYNGEE, per germline. With 3 bases removed from V and 6 bases from J, the gap between germline ends came to 12 bases. The CDR3 length is 13 residues.

The count of this clone is one. This chain connects TRBV7-2 to TRBJ2-3; 13 bases agree with TRBD2. With V trimmed by 5 bases and J by 5 bases, 1 base remained unmatched. The CDR3 runs to 14 residues. Germline CDR1 and CDR2: SGHTA and FQGNSA. CDR3 protein: CASSRLAGGDTQYF. The CDR3 nucleotides read TGTGCCAGCAGCCGACTAGCGGGAGGAGATACGCAGTATTTT.

The gene calls are TRBV4-1 and TRBJ1-2, with TRBD1 as a possible D gene (5 bases). Between the trimmed V and J ends, which lost 4 bases and 2 bases, there was a span of 26 bases. Germline values: CDR1 MGHRA, CDR2 YSYEKL. This CDR3 is 19 amino acids long. The CDR3, as DNA: TGCGCCAGCAGCCTAAAGGTGTTTGGGTCCGGGGCGGGCAACTATGGCTACACCTTC. Translating it yields CASSLKVFGSGAGNYGYTF.

The rearrangement uses TRBV19 and TRBJ1-5; the D gene is possibly TRBD1 (6 bases). The CDR3 runs to 14 residues. Germline loops: CDR1 LNHDA, CDR2 SQIVND (reference sequence). The V and J ends lost 7 bases and 2 bases respectively, with 12 bases between them. The CDR3 DNA is TGTGCCAGTAAGGAGGGGGGGGGCAATCAGCCCCAGCATTTT. Its translation is CASKEGGGNQPQHF.

This chain uses TRBV5-5 with TRBJ1-5; D call uncertain. The CDR3 has 16 residues. From germline, CDR1 is SGHKS and CDR2 YYEKEE (reference sequence). The V end was cut by 4 bases, the J end by 0 bases, with 14 bases between. CDR3 DNA sequence: TGTGCCAGCAGCAAAAGCCCCCCCGGTAGCAATCAGCCCCAGCATTTT. It codes for CASSKSPPGSNQPQHF.

V and J are TRBV6-1 and TRBJ1-2; no firm D call. V was clipped by 8 bases and J by 0 bases, with 13 bases between them. Germline CDR1 and CDR2: MNHNS and SASEGT. CDR3 length: 14 residues. Here the CDR3 reads CASRVVEANYGYTF. The CDR3 region has the DNA TGTGCCAGCCGCGTAGTGGAAGCTAACTATGGCTACACCTTC.

The chain has TRBV13 and TRBJ2-3; 10 bases align to TRBD2. V was clipped by 6 bases and J by 0 bases; unmatched bases: 12. Germline V gene lookup returns CDR1 PRHDT and CDR2 FYEKMQ (reference sequence). The CDR3 extends over 18 amino acids. The CDR3 sequence is CASSLLAGAFKSTDTQYF. The CDR3 bases are TGTGCCAGCAGTCTTCTAGCGGGGGCCTTCAAGAGCACAGATACGCAGTATTTT. Based on the CDR3 plus reference TRBV13 and TRBJ2-3, the full variable domain is AAGVIQSPRHLIKEKRETATLKCYPIPRHDTVYWYQQGPGQDPQFLISFYEKMQSDKGSIPDRFSAQQFSDYHSELNMSSLELGDSALYFCASSLLAGAFKSTDTQYFGPGTRLTVL.

This clone has just a few counts. This chain connects TRBV6-1 to TRBJ2-7, with 7 bases fitting TRBD2. The junction had 6 bases not matched to a gene; V was cut back by 4 bases and J by 6 bases. Germline V gene sequence: CDR1 MNHNS, CDR2 SASEGT. The CDR3 has 13 amino acids. The CDR3 sequence: CASSGAGRGEQYF. The DNA for the CDR3 is TGTGCCAGCAGTGGAGCGGGAAGAGGCGAGCAGTACTTC.

This chain joins TRBV25-1 and TRBJ2-5; perhaps TRBD1 as D (6 bases). CDR1 MGHDK and CDR2 SYGVNS come from the germline V gene. V was trimmed by 1 base and J by 4 bases, leaving 10 bases between them. The CDR3 runs 14 residues. Here the CDR3 DNA reads TGTGCCAGCAGTGAATCTACAGGGCCAGAGACCCAGTACTTC. Protein product: CASSESTGPETQYF.

This rearrangement joins TRBV11-2 to TRBJ2-1; 7 bases fit TRBD2. Germline values: CDR1 SGHAT, CDR2 FQNNGV. The CDR3 extends over 15 amino acids. Germline trimming cut 6 bases from V and 3 bases from J; bases unmatched to any gene: 8. Here the CDR3 DNA reads TGTGCCAGCAGTCTGGGAGCGGGATACTACAATGAGCAGTTCTTC. Amino acids: CASSLGAGYYNEQFF.

The chain links TRBV13 to TRBJ1-1; perhaps TRBD1 as D (5 bases). CDR1 PRHDT and CDR2 FYEKMQ come from the germline V gene (reference sequence). The CDR3 has 17 residues. V lost 1 base to trimming and J lost 0 bases, with 15 bases between them. The CDR3 region has the DNA TGTGCCAGCAGCTTAGTGGGCCTGGAGGGGCTGAACACTGAAGCTTTCTTT. Its protein is CASSLVGLEGLNTEAFF.

The chain employs TRBV18 and TRBJ1-1, with D perhaps matching TRBD1 (6 bases). The CDR3 contains 12 residues. Looked up from germline, CDR1 is KGHSH and CDR2 is LQKENI. The V and J ends lost 5 bases and 5 bases respectively, with 9 bases between them. CDR3 amino acids: CASSRGSTEAFF. Here the CDR3 DNA reads TGTGCCAGCTCAAGGGGGAGTACTGAAGCTTTCTTT.

The gene calls are TRBV6-6 and TRBJ1-2; TRBD1 agrees at 9 bases. With V trimmed by 5 bases and J by 5 bases, 6 bases remained unmatched. Germline CDR1 MNHNY, CDR2 SVGAGI (reference sequence). This CDR3 contains 14 residues. This CDR3 is CASSPGTGSYGYTF. DNA of the CDR3: TGTGCCAGCAGTCCTGGGACAGGGTCGTATGGCTACACCTTC.

This chain connects TRBV4-3 to TRBJ2-7; possibly TRBD1 for D (6 bases). The CDR3 runs to 18 residues. The germline CDR1 and CDR2 sequences are LGHNA and YSLEER. Trimming stripped 4 bases from V and 0 bases from J, with 22 bases between. CDR3 in DNA: TGCGCCAGCAGCCTCGAGGCTTGGGGGCCGGGGAGCTCCTACGAGCAGTACTTC. This encodes CASSLEAWGPGSSYEQYF.

The J gene is TRBJ2-6, the V gene TRBV18; the match to TRBD1 covers 7 bases. V was pared by 6 bases and J by 2 bases, with 7 bases of the junction left unmatched. From germline, CDR1 is KGHSH and CDR2 LQKENI. This CDR3 spans 16 amino acids. The CDR3 bases are TGTGCCAGCTCCCCGGACAGGTCTCCTGGGGCCAACGTCCTGACTTTC. The encoded protein is CASSPDRSPGANVLTF.

This sequence joins TRBV5-6 and TRBJ2-7; no definite D call. V lost 5 bases, J lost 1 base, and 1 base lay in between. The CDR3 is 10 residues long. The germline gives CDR1 SGHDT, CDR2 YYEEEE. CDR3 in DNA: TGTGCCAGCAGTTCCTACGAGCAGTACTTC. It yields the protein CASSSYEQYF.

This clone has at least ten counts. The gene calls are TRBV7-3 and TRBJ2-1, with D possibly matching TRBD1 (7 bases). V was shortened by 2 bases and J by 10 bases, with 18 bases between the two germline ends. The CDR3 contains 15 residues. The germline gives CDR1 SGHTA, CDR2 FQGTGA. CDR3 region: CASSLGGGREREQFF. DNA for the CDR3: TGTGCCAGCAGCTTAGGAGGGGGCCGGGAACGCGAGCAGTTCTTC.

This chain connects TRBV28 to TRBJ2-4; D is unclear. The germline V and J ends were trimmed by 3 bases and 3 bases, with 12 bases remaining between them. The germline V gene encodes CDR1 MDHEN and CDR2 SYDVKM. This CDR3 is 15 amino acids long. CDR3: CASSLVGQLKNIQYF. CDR3 DNA sequence: TGTGCCAGCAGTTTGGTAGGTCAGCTCAAAAACATTCAGTACTTC.